These T cell receptor beta chains were read from a single sample in a study of cytomegalovirus exposure and HLA in healthy donors. Measured with immunoSEQ multiplex PCR; TCRdb has only the in-frame clones, and not every one. The sample lists about 140,000 clones; over 80% were seen once. Sequenced sample: PBMCs. These receptors came from a female donor in good health and CMV-seronegative. CDR3s include the opening cysteine and the closing phenylalanine or tryptophan. A D gene is named only where the DNA matches it firmly. For some rows the clone size is stated as once, few or many, or as a class when expanded; others skip it.

v_gene	d_gene	abundance	j_gene	CDR3aa	CDR3nt
TRBV4-1	NA	NA	TRBJ1-1	CASSQVEGNTEAFF	TGCGCCAGCAGCCAAGTTGAGGGGAACACTGAAGCTTTCTTT
TRBV11-2	NA	NA	TRBJ2-4	CASSLSREHLNIQYF	TGTGCCAGCAGCCTCTCCAGGGAACACCTAAACATTCAGTACTTC
TRBV12-5	TRBD2	NA	TRBJ2-3	CASGLAPKFSGKQPPSTDTQYF	TGTGCTAGTGGTTTGGCCCCGAAATTTAGCGGGAAGCAACCTCCTAGCACAGATACGCAGTATTTT
TRBV5-1	NA	NA	TRBJ1-4	CASSHQGGHEKLFF	TGCGCCAGCAGCCACCAAGGGGGTCATGAAAAACTGTTTTTT
TRBV25-1	NA	NA	TRBJ1-1	CASRGPGTEAFF	TGTGCCAGCAGGGGTCCGGGTACTGAAGCTTTCTTT
TRBV10-3	NA	NA	TRBJ1-1	CAISAGGYGTEAFF	TGTGCCATCAGTGCTGGAGGTTACGGCACTGAAGCTTTCTTT
TRBV14	NA	NA	TRBJ1-2	CASSQDLGGSYGYTF	TGTGCCAGCAGCCAAGATCTCGGCGGCAGCTATGGCTACACCTTC
TRBV27	TRBD2	NA	TRBJ2-7	CASSELSGLVPYEQYF	TGTGCCAGCAGCGAGCTATCGGGACTAGTACCCTACGAGCAGTACTTC
TRBV15	TRBD2	NA	TRBJ2-7	CATSRKGLAGANEQYF	TGTGCCACCAGCAGAAAGGGACTAGCGGGGGCGAACGAGCAGTACTTC
TRBV28	NA	once	TRBJ1-1	CASSLGGRGYTEAFF	TGTGCCAGCAGTCTGGGAGGGAGGGGCTACACTGAAGCTTTCTTT
TRBV28	NA	once	TRBJ1-2	CASSLRQDVGYTF	TGTGCCAGCAGTTTACGACAGGACGTTGGCTACACCTTC
TRBV19	NA	NA	TRBJ1-1	CASSIDPSFALLPEAFF	TGTGCCAGTAGTATAGATCCTTCTTTTGCTTTACTACCTGAAGCTTTCTTT
TRBV6-5	NA	once	TRBJ2-7	CASSYSYGRNTYEQYF	TGTGCCAGCAGTTACTCATATGGCAGAAACACCTACGAGCAGTACTTC
TRBV13	TRBD1	NA	TRBJ2-7	CASSDRDRVYEQYF	TGTGCCAGCAGCGACCGGGACAGAGTCTACGAGCAGTACTTC
TRBV5-1	TRBD2	NA	TRBJ2-1	CASTLVPLTTSGGNEQFF	TGCGCCAGCACCCTTGTCCCACTAACAACCTCGGGGGGCAATGAGCAGTTCTTC
TRBV19	TRBD1	NA	TRBJ1-5	CASSMAPIQGYSNQPQHF	TGTGCCAGTAGTATGGCCCCCATACAGGGGTATAGCAATCAGCCCCAGCATTTT
TRBV25-1	NA	NA	TRBJ2-2	CASGRENTGELFF	TGTGCCTCCGGGCGGGAGAACACCGGGGAGCTGTTTTTT
TRBV15	TRBD1	NA	TRBJ1-5	CATSAHRGRQPQHF	TGTGCCACCAGCGCCCACAGGGGACGCCAGCCCCAGCATTTT
TRBV9	NA	NA	TRBJ2-1	CASSLGTGDEQFF	TGTGCCAGCAGCCTCGGAACAGGCGATGAGCAGTTCTTC
TRBV5-1	TRBD2	once	TRBJ2-2	CASSPSSGGRIFGTGELLF	TGCGCCAGCAGCCCGTCATCTGGCGGGAGGATATTCGGGACCGGGGAGCTACTTTTT
TRBV19	NA	NA	TRBJ1-5	CASSIGGGYALGDQPQHF	TGTGCCAGTAGTATTGGGGGCGGTTATGCCCTGGGTGATCAGCCCCAGCATTTT